This T cell receptor beta chain derives from a study of blood T cell repertoires in COVID-19. Study details: Sites in the United States, Italy and Spain provided acute and convalescent COVID-19 samples. Sample material is recorded as cDNA or gDNA derived from T cells, B-cell-depleted T cells, or PBMCs.

Original analysis: How many nucleated cells were present was estimated from reference gene primer amplification. The data were produced by immunoSEQ multiplex PCR, yet TCRdb's version contains in-frame clones alone and is incomplete. D and trimming were read from the DNA, whereas the V and J calls and clone size are those reported in that table. The sample shows around 300,000 clones, approximately 88% of them seen only once. Sequences were obtained from peripheral blood. The sequence derives from a woman aged 45-65 years with active or convalescent COVID-19.

CDR3 sequence: CASSTKQMGQGWQFF. As DNA, the CDR3 is TGTGCCAGCAGCACGAAGCAAATGGGACAGGGTTGGCAGTTCTTC. The chain uses TRBV5-6 and TRBJ2-1; 9 nucleotides agree with TRBD1. The CDR3 spans 15 residues. The germline V gene has CDR1 SGHDT and CDR2 YYEEEE. The ends lost 4 bases at V and 12 bases at J; junction bases unmatched: 14. Using reference TRBV5-6 and TRBJ2-1 for the parts outside the CDR3, the full variable domain is DAGVTQSPTHLIKTRGQQVTLRCSPKSGHDTVSWYQQALGQGPQFIFQYYEEEERQRGNFPDRFSGHQFPNYSSELNVNALLLGDSALYLCASSTKQMGQGWQFFGPGTRLTVL.